One T cell receptor beta chain is described in this entry. Clones were sequenced by immunoSEQ multiplex PCR, and TCRdb holds only the in-frame ones, with some missing. The table lists 70,000 to 100,000 clones, 80% of them singletons. This sample is drawn from a study of T cells in localized non-small cell lung cancer. V was shortened by 5 bases and J by 4 bases, with 9 bases between the two germline ends. CDR1 is SGHVS and CDR2 is FNYEAQ in the germline V gene. This CDR3 comprises 13 residues. The receptor comes from a female donor older than 55 with stage I lung adenocarcinoma. The specimen comprised peripheral blood, sampled before any cancer treatment. The chain is built from TRBV7-6 and TRBJ2-1; D perhaps matches TRBD1 (6 bases). The DNA of the CDR3 is TGTGCCAGCAGCCGTACAGGGTACAATGAGCAGTTCTTC. Protein sequence: CASSRTGYNEQFF.